This TCR beta chain appears in the sequencing data of a study of vaccination effects on CD4 cells after COVID-19. Sequencing was performed with immunoSEQ multiplex PCR; in TCRdb, only in-frame clones are kept and a portion is missing. In the table there are fewer than 50,000 clones, 70% to 85% of which are singletons. Germline V gene sequence: CDR1 LGHDT, CDR2 YNNKEL (reference sequence). V lost 6 bases, J lost 1 base, and 18 bases lay in between. This CDR3 is built from 16 residues. Whole-study findings and limits: By a late point after vaccination, infection- and vaccine-induced clones had shrunk markedly through clonal contraction.

Within the ViraFEST assay, antigen-specific CD4+ T cells underwent expansion with viral peptide pools prior to sequencing. The culture ran for roughly ten days before CD4+ T cells were isolated. Vaccination of participants consisted of two doses of either the BNT162b2 or mRNA-1273 vaccine. No vaccinee had earlier SARS-CoV-2 infection, and nucleocapsid antibodies were negative. Every well got a few million PBMC, which were grown with around 10 IU/ml IL-2 and 8.5 to 10 ug/ml peptides. The authors replaced half the medium with IL-2 medium on days 3 and 7. Worth noting for this clone: Its antigen is as yet unknown.

This receptor was identified in a human donor who received a COVID-19 vaccine. Some clones in this sample may be carry-over from other donors' samples. The V gene is TRBV3-1 (or the pseudogene TRBV3-2), the J gene TRBJ1-2; D gene unclear. The sequencing here drew on CD4+ T cells from PBMCs cultured with HCoV-NL63 spike peptides, taken after COVID-19 vaccination. The CDR3 nucleotides read TGTGCCAGCAGGGAGAAGCAGTCCAGCCTTAACTATGGCTACACCTTC. This translates into CASREKQSSLNYGYTF.